This TCR beta chain was captured in a study of blood T cells in healthy people across ages. Study outcomes and limitations: More naive CD4+ cells and higher diversity marked long-lived donors relative to aged donors.

CDR1 and CDR2 (germline): DFQATT, SNEGSKA (reference sequence). V lost 0 bases, J lost 6 bases, and 15 bases lay in between. This CDR3 region has 15 residues. In the case of this clonotype: Its antigen remains unidentified.

The authors ran a second PCR of roughly 6 to 12 cycles using a sample-barcoded 5' primer and a J-beta primer mix. TCRdb processed the 5' RACE reads anew with MiXCR; each CDR3 protein has one entry. This sample has about 1.7 million distinct CDR3 sequences, with approximately 28% found just once. This clonotype was obtained from a woman in her 30s in good health. Sequenced input: blood. The V and J genes are TRBV20-1 and TRBJ1-5; D unresolved. The chain's CDR3 is CSAREADRGGQPQHF. Written as DNA, the CDR3 is TGCAGTGCTAGAGAGGCGGACCGAGGAGGTCAGCCCCAGCATTTT.